Listed below are T cell receptor beta chains from one sample, sequenced in a study of immune evolution from preneoplasia to lung adenocarcinoma. Measured with immunoSEQ multiplex PCR; TCRdb has only the in-frame clones, and not every one. The sample consists of 4,500 to 5,000 clones, around 80% of them appearing once. Sequences were obtained from FFPE adjacent normal lung tissue. These receptors originate from a person aged 60-79 years with lung adenocarcinoma. CDR3s include the opening cysteine and the closing phenylalanine or tryptophan. A D gene is named only where the DNA matches it firmly. Only some rows state a clone size, as once, few, many or a class for expanded clones.

D | J | size | V | CDR3 | DNA
TRBD1 | TRBJ1-2 | . | TRBV19 | CASSRTGQTYGYTF | TGTGCCAGTAGTCGAACGGGACAGACCTATGGCTACACCTTC
. | TRBJ2-7 | . | TRBV28 | CASSLYSYEQYF | TGTGCCAGCAGTTTATACAGCTACGAGCAGTACTTC
TRBD1 | TRBJ2-6 | . | TRBV10-3 | CATRTGEFPSGANVLTF | TGTGCCACCCGGACAGGGGAGTTTCCCTCTGGGGCCAACGTCCTGACTTTC
. | TRBJ1-2 | . | TRBV6-6 | CASILLSSGFGYTF | TGTGCCAGCATCTTACTCTCGTCCGGTTTTGGCTACACCTTC
. | TRBJ1-1 | few | TRBV19 | CASSMFIDTGLNTEAFF | TGTGCCAGTAGTATGTTCATCGATACAGGCCTGAACACTGAAGCTTTCTTT
TRBD2 | TRBJ2-1 | . | TRBV6-1 | CASSEGLAGFPYNEQFF | TGTGCCAGCAGTGAAGGACTAGCGGGGTTTCCATACAATGAGCAGTTCTTC